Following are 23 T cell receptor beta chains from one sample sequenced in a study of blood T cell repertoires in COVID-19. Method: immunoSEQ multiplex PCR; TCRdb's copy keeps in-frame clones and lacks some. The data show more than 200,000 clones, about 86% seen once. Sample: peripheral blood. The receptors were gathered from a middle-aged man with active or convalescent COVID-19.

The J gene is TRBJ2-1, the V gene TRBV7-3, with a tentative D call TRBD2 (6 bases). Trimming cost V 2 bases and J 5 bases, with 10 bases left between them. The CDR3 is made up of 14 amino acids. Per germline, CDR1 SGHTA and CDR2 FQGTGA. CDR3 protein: CASSLGRENNEQFF. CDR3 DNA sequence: TGTGCCAGCAGCTTAGGGCGGGAAAACAATGAGCAGTTCTTC.

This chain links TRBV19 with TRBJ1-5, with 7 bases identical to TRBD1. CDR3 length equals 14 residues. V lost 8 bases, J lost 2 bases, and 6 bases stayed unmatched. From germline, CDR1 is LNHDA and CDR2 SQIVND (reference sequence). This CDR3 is CASLRDRGNQPQHF. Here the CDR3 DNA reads TGTGCCAGTCTTCGAGACAGGGGCAATCAGCCCCAGCATTTT.

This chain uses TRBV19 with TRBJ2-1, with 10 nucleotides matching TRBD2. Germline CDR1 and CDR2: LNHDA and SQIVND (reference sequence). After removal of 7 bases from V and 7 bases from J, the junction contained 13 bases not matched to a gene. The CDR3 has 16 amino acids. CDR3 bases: TGTGCCAGTATGCCCACGGGTCTAGCGGGAGTGAATGAGCAGTTCTTC. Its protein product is CASMPTGLAGVNEQFF. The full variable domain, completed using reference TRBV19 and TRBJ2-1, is DGGITQSPKYLFRKEGQNVTLSCEQNLNHDAMYWYRQDPGQGLRLIYYSQIVNDFQKGDIAEGYSVSREKKESFPLTVTSAQKNPTAFYLCASMPTGLAGVNEQFFGPGTRLTVL.

The CDR3 coding sequence is TGTGCCAGCAGTTACCCCCAAGAGGGGGGGGGCTATGGCTACACCTTC. It is translated as CASSYPQEGGGYGYTF. This sequence joins TRBV6-2 or TRBV6-3 and TRBJ1-2; weak D call: TRBD1 (6 bases). From germline, CDR1 is MNHEY and CDR2 SVGEGT. V lost 2 bases, J lost 4 bases, and 17 bases lay in between. The length of the CDR3 is 16 residues.

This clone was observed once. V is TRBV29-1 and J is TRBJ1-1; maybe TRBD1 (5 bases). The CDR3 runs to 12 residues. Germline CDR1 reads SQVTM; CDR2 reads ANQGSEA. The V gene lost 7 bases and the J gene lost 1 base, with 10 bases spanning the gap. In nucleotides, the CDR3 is TGCAGCGCTACGACAGAGAACACTGAAGCTTTCTTT. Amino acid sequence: CSATTENTEAFF.

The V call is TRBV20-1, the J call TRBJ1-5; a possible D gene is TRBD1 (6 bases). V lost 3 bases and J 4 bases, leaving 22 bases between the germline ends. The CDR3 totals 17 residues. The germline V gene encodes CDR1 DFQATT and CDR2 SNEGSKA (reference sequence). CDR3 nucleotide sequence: TGCAGTGCTAGTCGTCAGGGGACCCTAGTCCGGAATCAGCCCCAGCATTTT. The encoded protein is CSASRQGTLVRNQPQHF.

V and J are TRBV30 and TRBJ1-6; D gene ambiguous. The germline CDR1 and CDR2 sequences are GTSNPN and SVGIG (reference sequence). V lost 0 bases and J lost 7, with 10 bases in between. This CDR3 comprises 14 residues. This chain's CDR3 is CAWSVSGSNSPLHF. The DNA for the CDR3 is TGTGCCTGGAGTGTTTCGGGATCGAATTCACCCCTCCACTTT.

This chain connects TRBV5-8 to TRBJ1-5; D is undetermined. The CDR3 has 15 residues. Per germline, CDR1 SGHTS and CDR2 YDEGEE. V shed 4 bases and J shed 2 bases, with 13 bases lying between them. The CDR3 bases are TGTGCCAGCAGCGCGGACCAGAGGGGCAATCAGCCCCAGCATTTT. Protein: CASSADQRGNQPQHF. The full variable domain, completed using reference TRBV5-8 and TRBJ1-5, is EAGVTQSPTHLIKTRGQQATLRCSPISGHTSVYWYQQALGLGLQFLLWYDEGEERNRGNFPPRFSGRQFPNYSSELNVNALELEDSALYLCASSADQRGNQPQHFGDGTRLSIL.

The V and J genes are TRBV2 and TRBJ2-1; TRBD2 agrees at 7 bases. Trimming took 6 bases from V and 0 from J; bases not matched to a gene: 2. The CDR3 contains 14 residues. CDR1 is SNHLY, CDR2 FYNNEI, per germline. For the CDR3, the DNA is TGTGCCAGCAGACCGGGGGGCTCCTACAATGAGCAGTTCTTC. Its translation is CASRPGGSYNEQFF.

The DNA for the CDR3 is TGTGCCAGCAGTTTAGGGGGGCAGGAAAAACTGTTTTTT. Translating gives CASSLGGQEKLFF. This chain uses TRBV12-3 or TRBV12-4 with TRBJ1-4, with D possibly matching TRBD1 (6 bases). The CDR3 sequence is 13 residues long. V lost 1 base and J lost 8, with 8 bases in between.

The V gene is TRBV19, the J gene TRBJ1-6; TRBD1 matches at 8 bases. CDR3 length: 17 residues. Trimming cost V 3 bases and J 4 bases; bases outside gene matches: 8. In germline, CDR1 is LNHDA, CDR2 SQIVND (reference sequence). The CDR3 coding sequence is TGTGCCAGTAGTATCTCCAGGGGGCGAATGTATAATTCACCCCTCCACTTT. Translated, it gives CASSISRGRMYNSPLHF.

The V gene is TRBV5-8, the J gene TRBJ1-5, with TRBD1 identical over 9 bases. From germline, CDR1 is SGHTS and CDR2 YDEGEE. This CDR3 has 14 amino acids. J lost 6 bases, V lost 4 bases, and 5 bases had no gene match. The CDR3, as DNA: TGTGCCAGCAGCAAGGGACAGGGAGGTCAGCCCCAGCATTTT. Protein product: CASSKGQGGQPQHF.

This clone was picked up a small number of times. CDR3: CASSYRAGVNTGELFF. The CDR3 DNA reads as TGTGCCAGCAGTTATCGGGCAGGGGTGAACACCGGGGAGCTGTTTTTT. V and J are TRBV6-5 and TRBJ2-2; TRBD1 is a possible D gene (6 bases). Germline values: CDR1 MNHEY, CDR2 SVGAGI. This CDR3 comprises 16 residues. Trimming removed 3 bases at V and 1 base at J, with 12 bases between.

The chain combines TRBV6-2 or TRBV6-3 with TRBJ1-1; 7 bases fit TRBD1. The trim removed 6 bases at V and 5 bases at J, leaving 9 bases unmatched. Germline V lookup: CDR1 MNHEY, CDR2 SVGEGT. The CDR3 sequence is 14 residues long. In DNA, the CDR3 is TGTGCCAGCAGCCGACAGGGTCCGGGTACTGAAGCTTTCTTT. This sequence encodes CASSRQGPGTEAFF.

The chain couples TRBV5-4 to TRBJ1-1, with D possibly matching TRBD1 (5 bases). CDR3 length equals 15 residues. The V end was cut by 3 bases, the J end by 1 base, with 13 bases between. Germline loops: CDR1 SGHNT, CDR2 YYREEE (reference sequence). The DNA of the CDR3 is TGTGCCAGCAGCTCCTTTGACAGACCGAACACTGAAGCTTTCTTT. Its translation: CASSSFDRPNTEAFF.

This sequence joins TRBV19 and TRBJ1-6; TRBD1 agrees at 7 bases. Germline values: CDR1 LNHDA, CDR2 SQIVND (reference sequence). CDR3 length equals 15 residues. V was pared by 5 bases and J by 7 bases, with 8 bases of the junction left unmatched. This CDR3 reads CASSPPGQKNSPLHF. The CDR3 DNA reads TGTGCCAGTAGTCCTCCGGGACAGAAGAATTCACCCCTCCACTTT.

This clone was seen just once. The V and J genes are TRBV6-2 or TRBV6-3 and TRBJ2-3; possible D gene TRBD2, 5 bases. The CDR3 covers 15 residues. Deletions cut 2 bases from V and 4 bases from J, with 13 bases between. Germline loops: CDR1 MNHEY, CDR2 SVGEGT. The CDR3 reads CASSYLALSADTQYF. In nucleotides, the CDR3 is TGTGCCAGCAGTTACCTAGCCCTATCGGCAGATACGCAGTATTTT.

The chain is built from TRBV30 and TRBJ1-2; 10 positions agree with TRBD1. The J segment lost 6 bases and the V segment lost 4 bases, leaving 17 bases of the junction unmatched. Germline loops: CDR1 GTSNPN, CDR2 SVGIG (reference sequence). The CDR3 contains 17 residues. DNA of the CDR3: TGTGCCTGGATGGTTTGGGGGTCGGGACAGGGGAATAATGGCTACACCTTC. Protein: CAWMVWGSGQGNNGYTF.

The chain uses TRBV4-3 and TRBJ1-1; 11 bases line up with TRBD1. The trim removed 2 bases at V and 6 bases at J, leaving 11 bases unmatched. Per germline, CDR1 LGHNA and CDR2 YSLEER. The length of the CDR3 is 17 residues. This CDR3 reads CASSQRLADRGLSEAFF. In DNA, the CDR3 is TGCGCCAGCAGCCAACGACTCGCGGACAGGGGGCTCTCTGAAGCTTTCTTT.

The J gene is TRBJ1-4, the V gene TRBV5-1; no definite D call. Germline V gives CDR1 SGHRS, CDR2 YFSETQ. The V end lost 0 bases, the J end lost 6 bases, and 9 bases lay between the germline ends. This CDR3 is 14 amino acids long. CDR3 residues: CASSLAGKDEKLFF. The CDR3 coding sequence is TGCGCCAGCAGCTTGGCGGGGAAGGATGAAAAACTGTTTTTT.

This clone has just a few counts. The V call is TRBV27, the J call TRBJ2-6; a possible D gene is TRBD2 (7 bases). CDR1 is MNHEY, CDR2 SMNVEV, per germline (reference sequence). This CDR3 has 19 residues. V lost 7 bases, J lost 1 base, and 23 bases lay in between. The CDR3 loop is CASTTGGGASLSGANVLTF. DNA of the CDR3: TGTGCCAGCACCACGGGTGGGGGGGCCTCCCTTTCTGGGGCCAACGTCCTGACTTTC.

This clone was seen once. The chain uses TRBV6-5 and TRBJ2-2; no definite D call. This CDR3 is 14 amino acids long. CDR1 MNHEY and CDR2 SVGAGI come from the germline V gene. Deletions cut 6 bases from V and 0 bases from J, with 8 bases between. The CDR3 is CASSRDPNTGELFF. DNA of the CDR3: TGTGCCAGCAGCCGAGATCCGAACACCGGGGAGCTGTTTTTT.

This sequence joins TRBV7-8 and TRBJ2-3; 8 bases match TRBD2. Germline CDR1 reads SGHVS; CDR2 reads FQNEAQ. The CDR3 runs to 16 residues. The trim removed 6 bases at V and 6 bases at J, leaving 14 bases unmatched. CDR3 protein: CASSSPSGGPADTQYF. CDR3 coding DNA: TGTGCCAGCAGTTCACCCAGCGGGGGCCCCGCGGATACGCAGTATTTT.